The 28 T cell receptor beta chains reported below all come from one sample, sequenced in a study of shared clonotypes between healthy human individuals. Libraries were prepared by immunoSEQ multiplex PCR; TCRdb keeps only in-frame clonotypes and omits some of them. This sample has fewer than 550,000 clones, with over 75% found just once. Sequencing was done on a sample of PBMCs. All receptors come from a woman in her thirties or forties in good health. Some clones in this sample may be carry-over from other donors' samples.

The J gene is TRBJ2-3, the V gene TRBV15; TRBD2 matches at 13 bases. This CDR3 is 16 amino acids long. V was clipped by 0 bases and J by 5 bases; unmatched bases: 2. Germline-derived CDR1 and CDR2 are LNHNV and YYDKDF (reference sequence). The CDR3 DNA sequence: TGTGCCACCAGCAGAGACAGACTAGCGGGAGGAGATACGCAGTATTTT. Translated: CATSRDRLAGGDTQYF. Supplemented by reference TRBV15 and TRBJ2-3, the full variable domain reads DAMVIQNPRYQVTQFGKPVTLSCSQTLNHNVMYWYQQKSSQAPKLLFHYYDKDFNNEADTPDNFQSRRPNTSFCFLDIRSPGLGDTAMYLCATSRDRLAGGDTQYFGPGTRLTVL.

V usage is TRBV2 and J usage is TRBJ2-3; 8 bases align to TRBD2. There are 15 residues in the CDR3. CDR1 is SNHLY and CDR2 is FYNNEI in the germline V gene. Unmatched junction bases numbered 8, after V lost 7 bases and J lost 2 bases. The CDR3 coding sequence is TGTGCCAGCAACATACTAGCGGCTAACACAGATACGCAGTATTTT. The encoded protein is CASNILAANTDTQYF.

The chain joins TRBV7-8 to TRBJ1-4; D gene ambiguous. Trimming left V 4 bases short and J 5 bases short, with 8 bases between. Germline values: CDR1 SGHVS, CDR2 FQNEAQ. The CDR3 contains 13 residues. This CDR3 is CASSWGGNEKLFF. CDR3 sequence (DNA): TGTGCCAGCAGCTGGGGAGGAAATGAAAAACTGTTTTTT.

The chain combines TRBV7-2 with TRBJ2-5; 7 bases agree with TRBD2. J gave up 2 bases and V 1 base, and 4 bases lay outside the gene matches. CDR3 size: 15 residues. Germline V gene lookup returns CDR1 SGHTA and CDR2 FQGNSA. CDR3 nucleotides: TGTGCCAGCAGCTTAGTGTGGGGGGGACAAGAGACCCAGTACTTC. It translates to CASSLVWGGQETQYF.

This clone was found a few times. The chain has TRBV19 and TRBJ1-1; D is ambiguous. CDR1 and CDR2 from the germline V gene are LNHDA and SQIVND (reference sequence). Trimming removed 5 bases at V and 1 base at J, with 8 bases between. CDR3 length equals 13 residues. The CDR3 sequence: CASSLERNTEAFF. The CDR3 DNA sequence: TGTGCCAGTAGTCTCGAAAGGAACACTGAAGCTTTCTTT.

This clone was seen only once. V and J are TRBV27 and TRBJ2-7; perhaps TRBD2 as D (6 bases). V lost 6 bases and J lost 7, with 16 bases in between. Germline V gene sequence: CDR1 MNHEY, CDR2 SMNVEV (reference sequence). This CDR3 has 13 residues. CDR3 protein: CASRPGTLDEQYF. Here the CDR3 DNA reads TGTGCCAGCAGACCCGGGACTTTGGATGAGCAGTACTTC.

The genes are TRBV7-9 and TRBJ1-3; TRBD1 might be the D (6 bases). There are 14 residues in the CDR3. Trimming removed 5 bases from V and 1 base from J, with 9 bases in between. CDR1 SEHNR and CDR2 FQNEAQ come from the germline V gene (reference sequence). The CDR3: CASSLTGSGNTIYF. The CDR3 nucleotides are TGTGCCAGCAGCCTCACAGGGTCTGGAAACACCATATATTTT.

The chain couples TRBV27 to TRBJ1-2, with D tentatively TRBD1 (5 bases). V lost 2 bases, J lost 8 bases, and 15 bases lay in between. Per germline, CDR1 MNHEY and CDR2 SMNVEV (reference sequence). This CDR3 is built from 14 residues. CDR3 amino acids: CASSLVPSGRGYTF. The CDR3 DNA is TGTGCCAGCAGTTTAGTCCCCTCGGGGCGAGGCTACACCTTC.

The sample holds one count of this clone. The V call is TRBV28, the J call TRBJ2-3; D is undetermined. The CDR3 is made up of 13 amino acids. The V and J ends lost 4 bases and 8 bases respectively, with 13 bases between them. The germline V gene encodes CDR1 MDHEN and CDR2 SYDVKM. The CDR3 loop is CASSSPDTGTQYF. The CDR3 DNA reads TGTGCCAGCAGTTCCCCCGACACCGGTACGCAGTATTTT. The full variable domain, rest sourced from reference TRBV28 and TRBJ2-3, is DVKVTQSSRYLVKRTGEKVFLECVQDMDHENMFWYRQDPGLGLRLIYFSYDVKMKEKGDIPEGYSVSREKKERFSLILESASTNQTSMYLCASSSPDTGTQYFGPGTRLTVL.

In this sample, this clone turned up many times. The chain has TRBV5-1 and TRBJ2-1; no definite D call. This CDR3 contains 13 residues. Trimming removed 3 bases at V and 10 bases at J, with 14 bases between. CDR1 SGHRS and CDR2 YFSETQ come from the germline V gene. The CDR3 DNA sequence: TGCGCCAGCAGCTCAATGACCCTTGGCGAGCAGTTCTTC. Translated, it gives CASSSMTLGEQFF.

Turning to this clone: A single base separates this from a much larger clone, so it may be a read error. The rearrangement uses TRBV19 and TRBJ1-5; D remains unclear. V gave up 7 bases and J gave up 4 bases, with 11 bases separating them. The CDR3 covers 13 residues. Germline V CDR1 and CDR2: LNHDA, SQIVND (reference sequence). The CDR3 sequence is CASTGTQNQPQHF. The CDR3 bases are TGTGCCAGTACCGGCACACAAAATCAGCCCCAGCATTTT. Filled out from reference TRBV19 and TRBJ1-5, the complete variable domain reads DGGITQSPKYLFRKEGQNVTLSCEQNLNHDAMYWYRQDPGQGLRLIYYSQIVNDFQKGDIAEGYSVSREKKESFPLTVTSAQKNPTAFYLCASTGTQNQPQHFGDGTRLSIL.

The chain has TRBV7-3 and TRBJ1-2; D ambiguous. With 5 bases removed from V and 4 bases from J, the gap between germline ends came to 11 bases. CDR3 length equals 13 residues. Germline CDR1 SGHTA, CDR2 FQGTGA. The CDR3 reads CASSKETGYGYTF. Written as DNA, the CDR3 is TGTGCCAGCAGCAAGGAAACCGGCTATGGCTACACCTTC.

This clone was recorded at least ten times. This rearrangement joins TRBV30 to TRBJ2-1, with D possibly matching TRBD2 (6 bases). The CDR3 extends over 14 amino acids. Germline V gives CDR1 GTSNPN, CDR2 SVGIG (reference sequence). Trimming stripped 3 bases from V and 5 bases from J, with 14 bases between. CDR3 nucleotides: TGTGCCTGGAGCGCCTCCTGGGGGGACAATGAGCAGTTCTTC. Encoded protein: CAWSASWGDNEQFF.

The chain recombines TRBV7-2 with TRBJ1-1; D remains unclear. V was cut by 2 bases and J by 1 base, with 11 bases left in between. The length of the CDR3 is 15 residues. Germline CDR1 and CDR2: SGHTA and FQGNSA. DNA of the CDR3: TGTGCCAGCAGCTTAATGGGAGGAGAGAACACTGAAGCTTTCTTT. This gives the protein CASSLMGGENTEAFF.

This clone was found many times. This chain joins TRBV28 and TRBJ1-1; 8 nucleotides agree with TRBD1. Germline V gene sequence: CDR1 MDHEN, CDR2 SYDVKM. The CDR3 is made up of 18 amino acids. V shed 5 bases and J 0 bases; nucleotides not matched to a gene: 14. CDR3: CASSEGQGRGALNTEAFF. The DNA for the CDR3 is TGTGCCAGCAGTGAAGGACAGGGCAGGGGGGCGTTGAACACTGAAGCTTTCTTT.

The chain uses TRBV7-8 and TRBJ2-4; tentatively, D is TRBD1 (6 bases). The CDR3 covers 20 residues. Germline V gives CDR1 SGHVS, CDR2 FQNEAQ. The germline V and J ends were trimmed by 5 bases and 0 bases, with 26 bases remaining between them. CDR3 sequence reads: CASSPGWGTRQSLAKNIQYF. Written as DNA, the CDR3 is TGTGCCAGCAGCCCGGGTTGGGGGACAAGGCAATCTCTAGCCAAAAACATTCAGTACTTC.

The rearrangement uses TRBV5-1 and TRBJ2-1, with 7 nucleotides matching TRBD2. From germline, CDR1 is SGHRS and CDR2 YFSETQ. The CDR3 has 15 residues. After removal of 4 bases from V and 0 bases from J, the junction contained 4 bases not matched to a gene. In DNA form, the CDR3 reads TGCGCCAGCAGCCCCACTAGCGCCTCCTACAATGAGCAGTTCTTC. Translating gives CASSPTSASYNEQFF.

DNA of the CDR3: TGTGCCAGCTCCAGACTAGCGCTAACCTACGAGCAGTACTTC. Amino acid sequence: CASSRLALTYEQYF. The V call is TRBV6-1, the J call TRBJ2-7; TRBD2 agrees at 8 bases. The CDR3 loop spans 14 amino acids. J was trimmed by 2 bases and V by 8 bases; bases with no gene match: 8. Germline loops: CDR1 MNHNS, CDR2 SASEGT.

V usage is TRBV4-1 and J usage is TRBJ1-1, with 9 positions matching TRBD1. The V segment lost 1 base and the J segment 0 bases; nucleotides outside the gene matches: 12. This CDR3 has 19 residues. Per germline, CDR1 MGHRA and CDR2 YSYEKL. Here the CDR3 DNA reads TGCGCCAGCAGCCAAGCGAACAGGGGGCTAATCCCAATGAACACTGAAGCTTTCTTT. This sequence encodes CASSQANRGLIPMNTEAFF.

The CDR3 nucleotides read TGCGCCAGCAGCCAAGAGTCGGGGACAGGGTATTTTCAGCCCCAGCATTTT. Translation gives CASSQESGTGYFQPQHF. The rearrangement links TRBV4-1 to TRBJ1-5, with TRBD1 matching over 9 bases. The CDR3 runs 17 residues. The J segment lost 6 bases and the V segment lost 0 bases, leaving 9 bases of the junction unmatched. The germline V gene encodes CDR1 MGHRA and CDR2 YSYEKL.

The gene calls are TRBV7-3 and TRBJ2-1; TRBD2 is a possible D gene (6 bases). Germline V gene lookup returns CDR1 SGHTA and CDR2 FQGTGA. Between the trimmed V and J ends, which lost 1 base and 7 bases, there was a span of 8 bases. The CDR3 contains 13 residues. The CDR3 DNA follows: TGTGCCAGCAGCTTAAGGCGGGGTAATGAGCAGTTCTTC. This encodes CASSLRRGNEQFF.

The chain carries TRBV27 and TRBJ1-6; tentatively, D is TRBD1 (6 bases). Per germline, CDR1 MNHEY and CDR2 SMNVEV (reference sequence). The CDR3 is 16 residues long. The V and J ends lost 2 bases and 1 base respectively, with 9 bases between them. This chain's CDR3 is CASSLGGASYNSPLHF. CDR3 DNA sequence: TGTGCCAGCAGTTTAGGGGGCGCTTCCTATAATTCACCCCTCCACTTT.

This clone was found a few times. The CDR3 is CASRNTARDIQYF. CDR3 DNA sequence: TGTGCCAGCAGAAACACAGCGAGGGACATTCAGTACTTC. The chain couples TRBV27 to TRBJ2-4, with D possibly matching TRBD2 (5 bases). Trimming removed 6 bases at V and 8 bases at J, with 14 bases between. CDR1 is MNHEY and CDR2 is SMNVEV in the germline V gene (reference sequence). The CDR3 covers 13 residues.

This sequence joins TRBV7-2 and TRBJ1-1; a possible D gene is TRBD1 (5 bases). Germline CDR1 reads SGHTA; CDR2 reads FQGNSA. Trimming took 2 bases from V and 2 from J, leaving 12 bases between them. CDR3 length: 15 amino acids. CDR3 nucleotides: TGTGCCAGCAGCTTAAATGGTGGGGCCAACACTGAAGCTTTCTTT. This codes for CASSLNGGANTEAFF.

This sequence joins TRBV7-2 and TRBJ2-1, with 10 bases that match TRBD2. Germline CDR1 reads SGHTA; CDR2 reads FQGNSA. Unmatched junction bases numbered 7, after V lost 1 base and J lost 7 bases. The length of the CDR3 is 16 residues. CDR3: CASSLVFGLAANEQFF. The CDR3 DNA follows: TGTGCCAGCAGCTTAGTTTTTGGACTAGCGGCGAATGAGCAGTTCTTC.

This chain links TRBV5-6 with TRBJ2-7; weak D call: TRBD2 (5 bases). CDR1 SGHDT and CDR2 YYEEEE come from the germline V gene. V shed 2 bases and J shed 2 bases, with 5 bases lying between them. The CDR3 runs to 12 residues. In DNA form, the CDR3 reads TGTGCCAGCAGCTTCGGGACCTACGAGCAGTACTTC. Its protein product is CASSFGTYEQYF.

This chain joins TRBV10-3 and TRBJ2-7; 13 bases are a match to TRBD2. In germline, CDR1 is ENHRY, CDR2 SYGVKD. Trimming at V came to 10 bases and at J to 6 bases, leaving 6 bases not matched to a gene. This CDR3 spans 13 amino acids. The chain's CDR3 is CATGTSGTGEQYF. CDR3 nucleotide sequence: TGTGCCACCGGGACTAGCGGGACCGGCGAGCAGTACTTC.

The J gene is TRBJ2-5, the V gene TRBV30; D may be TRBD2 (6 bases). Germline-derived CDR1 and CDR2 are GTSNPN and SVGIG (reference sequence). With 1 base removed from V and 5 bases from J, the gap between germline ends came to 11 bases. This CDR3 spans 13 amino acids. CDR3 sequence reads: CAWSGLATETQYF. As DNA, the CDR3 is TGTGCCTGGAGTGGCCTAGCGACGGAGACCCAGTACTTC.